Here is one TCR beta chain with its context. Its cognate antigen is unknown. Data came from immunoSEQ multiplex PCR; TCRdb stores just in-frame clones and leaves some out. The sample holds about 2.4 million clones; roughly 93% are singletons and the top ten take around 0.4%. The data are from a study of shared clonotypes between healthy human individuals. Study-level results: In the sorted subsets, rarefaction showed sequencing was incomplete despite large depth.

This CDR3 contains 13 residues. The J segment lost 6 bases and the V segment lost 8 bases, leaving 10 bases of the junction unmatched. Germline CDR1 reads SGHDT; CDR2 reads YYEEEE. The sequenced sample was naive CD4+ T cells from PBMCs. The subset here: CD45RA+ positively selected. The chain recombines TRBV5-6 with TRBJ2-7; 8 nucleotides match TRBD2. The clonotype originates from a man younger than 35 in good health. Some clones in this sample may be carry-over from other donors' samples. The CDR3 DNA is TGTGCCAGTTCACCGGGACTAGGATCCGAGCAGTACTTC. It encodes CASSPGLGSEQYF.